A selection of T cell receptor beta chains follows, all from one sample in a study of blood T cell repertoires in COVID-19. TCRdb's copy holds only in-frame clones and misses some; the assay was immunoSEQ multiplex PCR. Seen here are about 190,000 clones, 84% observed once, and the top ten hold less than 20%. Source material: peripheral blood. The receptors stem from a human donor in a cohort sampled during active COVID-19. Each CDR3 is given with its conserved first and last residue. Each record gives: D gene, V gene, clone size, J gene, CDR3 DNA, CDR3 protein. D genes are given only for firm matches. Some rows have no size entry. The others give once, few or many, or a class for an expanded clone.

NA	TRBV5-6	NA	TRBJ1-2	TGTGCCAGCAGCTTGCCAGCTAACTATGGCTACACCTTC	CASSLPANYGYTF
NA	TRBV12-3/TRBV12-4	NA	TRBJ1-5	TGTGCCAGCAGCTTCACAGTGGATCAGCCCCAGCATTTT	CASSFTVDQPQHF
NA	TRBV14	NA	TRBJ1-2	TGTGCCAGCAGCCAAACAACAACAGGCTATGGCTACACCTTC	CASSQTTTGYGYTF
TRBD1	TRBV19	few	TRBJ1-1	TGTGCCAGTAACCCCCGGGACAGGAGGAACGGGGCTTTCTTT	CASNPRDRRNGAFF
TRBD2	TRBV19	NA	TRBJ2-2	TGTGCCAGCTCGGGACTAACTAACACCGGGGAGCTGTTTTTT	CASSGLTNTGELFF
TRBD2	TRBV7-9	once	TRBJ2-1	TGTGCCAGCAGCTTAGGTGGGACTAGCGTCAATGAGCAGTTCTTC	CASSLGGTSVNEQFF
NA	TRBV7-9	NA	TRBJ2-5	TGTGCCAGCATTGATAGCGTGAACCAAGAGACCCAGTACTTC	CASIDSVNQETQYF
TRBD1	TRBV6-5	NA	TRBJ1-1	TGTGCCAGCAGCCGACAGGGGGCAGGAAACACTGAAGCTTTCTTT	CASSRQGAGNTEAFF
NA	TRBV18	NA	TRBJ2-2	TGTGCCAGCTCACCAATCCTTTCCGCGAACACCGGGGAGCTGTTTTTT	CASSPILSANTGELFF
TRBD1	TRBV7-9	NA	TRBJ2-7	TGTGCCAGCAGCTTACCGGGACAGGGGGCTGGAAGCTCCTACGAGCAGTACTTC	CASSLPGQGAGSSYEQYF
NA	TRBV27	NA	TRBJ2-1	TGTGCCAGCAGTAGAGGCCCGGGACTCTCCCTCTCCTACAATGAGCAGTTCTTC	CASSRGPGLSLSYNEQFF
NA	TRBV3-1/TRBV3-2	NA	TRBJ1-1	TGTGCCAGCAGCCAGCAAGGGGGTTACACTGAAGCTTTCTTT	CASSQQGGYTEAFF
TRBD1	TRBV19	NA	TRBJ1-4	TGTGCCAGTAGTATTGGTCCAGGGGGCGAAAAACTGTTTTTT	CASSIGPGGEKLFF
NA	TRBV19	NA	TRBJ1-1	TGTGCCAGTAGGTCGGTACAGTCGATCTTTAACACTGAAGCTTTCTTT	CASRSVQSIFNTEAFF
NA	TRBV6-6	once	TRBJ1-5	TGTGCCAGCAGCCCCCGCGATAGCAATCAGCCCCAGCATTTT	CASSPRDSNQPQHF
TRBD1	TRBV19	NA	TRBJ1-5	TGTGCCAGTAGAGCATACCCGGGACAGCCCTCTCCCCAGCATTTT	CASRAYPGQPSPQHF
TRBD2	TRBV4-1	NA	TRBJ2-6	TGCGCCAGCAGCCAGGCGCGGGGGGCGCGGGGGGCCAACGTCCTGACTTTC	CASSQARGARGANVLTF
TRBD2	TRBV7-8	few	TRBJ2-7	TGTGCCAGCAGCCAGAATAACCAGTGGACTAGCCGTCGCTCCTACGAGCAGTACTTC	CASSQNNQWTSRRSYEQYF
TRBD1	TRBV18	NA	TRBJ1-2	TGTGCCAGCTCACAGGGGGCCGAAAATGGCTACACCTTC	CASSQGAENGYTF
NA	TRBV18	few	TRBJ1-2	TGTGCCAGCTCTCGTCAGGGCGATGGCTACACCTTC	CASSRQGDGYTF
NA	TRBV18	NA	TRBJ1-1	TGTGCCACCACGACCACCGGACACTCGAGTATGAACACTGAAGCTTTCTTT	CATTTTGHSSMNTEAFF
TRBD1	TRBV19	NA	TRBJ1-5	TGTGCCAGTAGTGGCCTACGTCCCGGGACAGGGGGCTGGGACAATCAGCCCCAGCATTTT	CASSGLRPGTGGWDNQPQHF